The 28 T cell receptor beta chains below all came from one sample that was sequenced in a study of cytotoxic CD8 clonotypes in ibrutinib-treated CLL. Sequenced by immunoSEQ multiplex PCR; TCRdb stores in-frame clones only, minus some. The sample contains some 140,000 clones, 75% to 95% of which appear only once. Sample: PBMCs, taken after 12 months of ibrutinib treatment. The source of these receptors is a human donor with chronic lymphocytic leukemia.

The chain couples TRBV6-5 to TRBJ2-7; D possibly corresponds to TRBD2 (5 bases). V dropped 0 bases and J dropped 0 bases, with 9 bases sitting between them. The germline V gene has CDR1 MNHEY and CDR2 SVGAGI. The CDR3 consists of 15 residues. CDR3 sequence reads: CASSYSGLTSYEQYF. CDR3 DNA sequence: TGTGCCAGCAGTTACTCCGGACTTACCTCCTACGAGCAGTACTTC.

In its sample, this clone was seen once. V and J are TRBV4-2 and TRBJ2-7, with D tentatively TRBD2 (6 bases). The CDR3 sequence is 13 residues long. Germline V gives CDR1 LGHNA, CDR2 YNFKEQ. V lost 0 bases, J lost 3 bases, and 6 bases lay in between. CDR3 nucleotides: TGTGCCAGCAGCCAAGAGGACTACTACGAGCAGTACTTC. Amino acid sequence: CASSQEDYYEQYF.

This chain uses TRBV11-2 with TRBJ2-1; the match to TRBD2 covers 8 bases. The V gene's germline CDR1 is SGHAT and CDR2 FQNNGV. The CDR3 covers 13 residues. Trimming at V came to 0 bases and at J to 8 bases, leaving 0 bases not matched to a gene. DNA of the CDR3: TGTGCCAGCAGCTTAGAACTAGCGGATGAGCAGTTCTTC. Its protein is CASSLELADEQFF.

The chain is built from TRBV21-1 and TRBJ2-7; TRBD1 is the table's D call, not checked against the DNA. TRBV21-1 is classified as a pseudogene. The CDR3 sequence is 17 residues long. The CDR3, as DNA: TGTGCCAGCAGCAAAATCCAAGGGACAGGGTTTGTATCCGAGCAGTACTTC. Translated, it gives CASSKIQGTGFVSEQYF.

The rearrangement uses TRBV6-1 and TRBJ2-3, with D perhaps matching TRBD1 (5 bases). CDR3 length: 13 residues. In germline, CDR1 is MNHNS, CDR2 SASEGT. V was cut by 4 bases and J by 10 bases, with 15 bases left in between. The CDR3 sequence is CASSGAGKFAQYF. CDR3 in DNA: TGTGCCAGCAGTGGGGCAGGGAAGTTCGCGCAGTATTTT.

V and J are TRBV6-5 and TRBJ2-2, with D unresolved. This CDR3 has 12 residues. CDR1 is MNHEY, CDR2 SVGAGI, per germline. Trimming took off 5 bases at V and 3 bases at J, with 4 bases between the two ends. The CDR3 here is CASSPDTGELFF. CDR3 coding DNA: TGTGCCAGCAGTCCTGACACCGGGGAGCTGTTTTTT.

V gene TRBV7-3 combines with J gene TRBJ2-1; 8 bases match TRBD2. V lost 3 bases and J lost 8; bases outside the gene matches: 9. Germline V CDR1 and CDR2: SGHTA, FQGTGA. This CDR3 spans 15 amino acids. DNA of the CDR3: TGTGCCAGCAGCTTGGCACTAGCGGAAGTCCATGAGCAGTTCTTC. This sequence encodes CASSLALAEVHEQFF.

This CDR3 is CASSPESFYSGYTF. Here the CDR3 DNA reads TGTGCCAGCTCACCTGAATCCTTCTATTCAGGCTACACCTTC. The V gene is TRBV18, the J gene TRBJ1-2; no definite D call. This CDR3 has 14 residues. Per germline, CDR1 KGHSH and CDR2 LQKENI. Trimming took 3 bases from V and 8 from J, leaving 16 bases between them. The variable domain in full, completed from reference TRBV18 and TRBJ1-2, reads NAGVMQNPRHLVRRRGQEARLRCSPMKGHSHVYWYRQLPEEGLKFMVYLQKENIIDESGMPKERFSAEFPKEGPSILRIQQVVRGDSAAYFCASSPESFYSGYTFGSGTRLTVV.

V usage is TRBV29-1 and J usage is TRBJ2-7, with 7 bases aligning to TRBD1. Germline V gene sequence: CDR1 SQVTM, CDR2 ANQGSEA. The V and J ends lost 2 bases and 1 base, in that order; junction bases with no gene match: 8. The CDR3 runs to 15 residues. The CDR3 nucleotides are TGCAGCGTTGAACTTACGCGACAGGGTTCCTACGAGCAGTACTTC. As protein: CSVELTRQGSYEQYF.

The V gene is TRBV19, the J gene TRBJ1-4; TRBD1 matches 8 bases. Trimming took 2 bases from V and 5 from J; bases not matched to a gene: 4. Germline V CDR1 and CDR2: LNHDA, SQIVND (reference sequence). This CDR3 is built from 15 residues. The CDR3 spells CASSIPTGANEKLFF. CDR3 nucleotides: TGTGCCAGTAGTATACCGACAGGGGCGAATGAAAAACTGTTTTTT.

This chain joins TRBV19 and TRBJ2-2; D not certain. The germline gives CDR1 LNHDA, CDR2 SQIVND (reference sequence). V shed 9 bases and J shed 4 bases, with 18 bases lying between them. The CDR3 consists of 15 residues. The DNA of the CDR3 is TGTGCCAGCCGGACGAGACACGGGTCCACCGGGGAGCTGTTTTTT. It is translated as CASRTRHGSTGELFF.

The rearrangement links TRBV29-1 to TRBJ2-7; possibly TRBD1 for D (5 bases). Germline CDR1 is SQVTM and CDR2 is ANQGSEA. The CDR3 runs 13 residues. The V and J ends lost 4 bases and 1 base respectively, with 11 bases between them. The CDR3: CSVVPDTSYEQYF. CDR3 DNA sequence: TGCAGCGTTGTTCCGGACACGTCCTACGAGCAGTACTTC.

This chain joins TRBV28 and TRBJ2-7; 7 nucleotides match TRBD1. J lost 6 bases, V lost 6 bases, and 14 bases had no gene match. CDR1 is MDHEN, CDR2 SYDVKM, per germline. The CDR3 has 15 residues. CDR3 DNA: TGTGCCAGCAGCTTCCGACAGGGTCCCATTCTCGAGCAGTACTTC. The encoded protein is CASSFRQGPILEQYF. Drawing the rest from reference TRBV28 and TRBJ2-7, the complete variable domain is DVKVTQSSRYLVKRTGEKVFLECVQDMDHENMFWYRQDPGLGLRLIYFSYDVKMKEKGDIPEGYSVSREKKERFSLILESASTNQTSMYLCASSFRQGPILEQYFGPGTRLTVT.

This clone occurred once. The CDR3 loop is CASSLLQGENEKLFF. As DNA, the CDR3 is TGTGCCAGCAGCTTGCTACAGGGGGAAAATGAAAAACTGTTTTTT. This sequence joins TRBV5-4 and TRBJ1-4, with 8 bases identical to TRBD1. Trimming took 1 base from V and 5 from J; bases not matched to a gene: 4. Looked up from germline, CDR1 is SGHNT and CDR2 is YYREEE (reference sequence). The CDR3 is made up of 15 amino acids.

The genes are TRBV19 and TRBJ1-4, with no clear D. Trimming removed 4 bases at V and 0 bases at J, with 6 bases between. From germline, CDR1 is LNHDA and CDR2 SQIVND (reference sequence). CDR3 length: 14 residues. CDR3 in amino acids: CASSKSATNEKLFF. DNA for the CDR3: TGTGCCAGTAGTAAGAGTGCAACTAATGAAAAACTGTTTTTT.

The rearrangement joins TRBV7-9 to TRBJ1-1; the D is unclear. CDR3 length equals 15 residues. Trimming removed 5 bases from V and 0 bases from J, with 13 bases in between. Germline CDR1 SEHNR, CDR2 FQNEAQ (reference sequence). The CDR3 nucleotides read TGTGCCAGCAGCCGCATCCAATTGATGAACACTGAAGCTTTCTTT. It codes for CASSRIQLMNTEAFF.

V gene TRBV29-1 combines with J gene TRBJ1-1; 11 bases are shared with TRBD1. The CDR3 has 14 residues. The ends lost 8 bases at V and 5 bases at J; junction bases unmatched: 10. Germline V lookup: CDR1 SQVTM, CDR2 ANQGSEA. The CDR3 loop reads CSSWTGGASTEAFF. CDR3 in DNA: TGCAGCTCATGGACAGGGGGCGCATCTACTGAAGCTTTCTTT.

This rearrangement joins TRBV28 to TRBJ1-5; 8 bases line up with TRBD1. J lost 3 bases, V lost 6 bases, and 16 bases had no gene match. The CDR3 runs 18 residues. Germline V gene data show CDR1 as MDHEN and CDR2 as SYDVKM. The CDR3: CASSPLILRQGFNQPQHF. CDR3 DNA: TGTGCCAGCAGCCCGTTAATTCTGAGACAGGGGTTCAATCAGCCCCAGCATTTT.

J is TRBJ2-1 and V is TRBV4-3; 9 bases are a match to TRBD1. CDR1 and CDR2 from the germline V gene are LGHNA and YSLEER. V gave up 5 bases and J gave up 10 bases; unmatched junction bases: 12. The CDR3 loop spans 15 amino acids. The CDR3 DNA reads as TGCGCCAGCAGCGCCCCGGGACAGGGTCCCTACGAGCAGTTCTTC. It codes for CASSAPGQGPYEQFF.

The chain uses TRBV6-5 and TRBJ1-2; D is possibly TRBD1 (5 bases). The V end was cut by 1 base, the J end by 3 bases, with 12 bases between. The CDR3 is 15 amino acids. From germline, CDR1 is MNHEY and CDR2 SVGAGI. The CDR3 here is CASSYWGEGDYGYTF. DNA for the CDR3: TGTGCCAGCAGTTACTGGGGGGAGGGAGACTATGGCTACACCTTC.

The chain couples TRBV29-1 to TRBJ2-4, with 11 bases identical to TRBD1. J gave up 2 bases and V 3 bases, and 3 bases lay outside the gene matches. In germline, CDR1 is SQVTM, CDR2 ANQGSEA. CDR3 length equals 15 residues. In DNA form, the CDR3 reads TGCAGCGTTGATGGGACAGGGGGGTCCAAAAACATTCAGTACTTC. It encodes CSVDGTGGSKNIQYF. Combining the CDR3 with reference TRBV29-1 and TRBJ2-4 gives the whole variable domain SAVISQKPSRDICQRGTSLTIQCQVDSQVTMMFWYRQQPGQSLTLIATANQGSEATYESGFVIDKFPISRPNLTFSTLTVSNMSPEDSSIYLCSVDGTGGSKNIQYFGAGTRLSVL.

This clone was detected a few times. The chain uses TRBV7-3 and TRBJ2-5, with 8 nucleotides matching TRBD2. CDR1 and CDR2 from the germline V gene are SGHTA and FQGTGA. This CDR3 has 15 residues. Unmatched junction bases numbered 8, after V lost 3 bases and J lost 5 bases. The chain's CDR3 is CASSFQAGVGETQYF. CDR3 nucleotide sequence: TGTGCCAGCAGCTTCCAAGCGGGAGTGGGGGAGACCCAGTACTTC. The variable domain in full, completed from reference TRBV7-3 and TRBJ2-5, reads GAGVSQTPSNKVTEKGKYVELRCDPISGHTALYWYRQSLGQGPEFLIYFQGTGAADDSGLPNDRFFAVRPEGSVSTLKIQRTERGDSAVYLCASSFQAGVGETQYFGPGTRLLVL.

The chain employs TRBV11-2 and TRBJ2-7; 7 nucleotides align to TRBD1. J gave up 0 bases and V 5 bases, and 10 bases lay outside the gene matches. The CDR3 has 16 residues. CDR1 and CDR2 (germline): SGHAT, FQNNGV. CDR3 bases: TGTGCCAGCAGCCCAGCGAGGGACAGTTCCTCCTACGAGCAGTACTTC. Amino acids: CASSPARDSSSYEQYF.

CDR3 bases: TGTGCCAGCAGCGTAGACGACGAGCAGTACTTC. Translation: CASSVDDEQYF. The V and J genes are TRBV9 and TRBJ2-7; D not certain. The CDR3 runs 11 residues. V lost 0 bases, J lost 5 bases, and 3 bases lay in between. Germline V gene lookup returns CDR1 SGDLS and CDR2 YYNGEE.

CDR3: CASSISGGLGTGELFF. CDR3 DNA sequence: TGTGCCAGTAGTATCTCCGGGGGGTTGGGCACCGGGGAGCTGTTTTTT. V and J are TRBV19 and TRBJ2-2; 7 nucleotides match TRBD2. Trimming took 3 bases from V and 4 from J; bases not matched to a gene: 8. Germline V gene sequence: CDR1 LNHDA, CDR2 SQIVND (reference sequence). This CDR3 comprises 16 residues.

Details on this clone: The junction departs from germline at one end; a sequencing error may be responsible. CDR3 amino acids: CASSQDLQARNSEAFF. The CDR3 DNA reads as TGCGCCAGCAGCCAAGATCTCCAGGCGAGGAACTCTGAAGCTTTCTTT. The V call is TRBV4-1, the J call TRBJ1-1; D gene unclear. The CDR3 spans 16 residues. Germline V gives CDR1 MGHRA, CDR2 YSYEKL.

V is TRBV15 and J is TRBJ2-6; no clear D gene. The germline CDR1 and CDR2 sequences are LNHNV and YYDKDF (reference sequence). V lost 1 base to trimming and J lost 3 bases, with 19 bases between them. The CDR3 is made up of 19 amino acids. CDR3 region: CATSRANLRTYRGANVLTF. CDR3 bases: TGTGCCACCAGCAGAGCCAACTTAAGGACGTACCGTGGGGCCAACGTCCTGACTTTC. The variable domain in full, completed from reference TRBV15 and TRBJ2-6, reads DAMVIQNPRYQVTQFGKPVTLSCSQTLNHNVMYWYQQKSSQAPKLLFHYYDKDFNNEADTPDNFQSRRPNTSFCFLDIRSPGLGDTAMYLCATSRANLRTYRGANVLTFGAGSRLTVL.

The DNA for the CDR3 is TGCGCCAGTCAACCTTCTAGCGGGACAGATACGCAGTATTTT. Its translation: CASQPSSGTDTQYF. The J gene is TRBJ2-3, the V gene TRBV5-1; 8 nucleotides align to TRBD2. V was clipped by 8 bases and J by 3 bases; unmatched bases: 8. The CDR3 is 14 amino acids. Germline V gene data show CDR1 as SGHRS and CDR2 as YFSETQ. The full variable domain, its missing parts supplied by reference TRBV5-1 and TRBJ2-3, is KAGVTQTPRYLIKTRGQQVTLSCSPISGHRSVSWYQQTPGQGLQFLFEYFSETQRNKGNFPGRFSGRQFSNSRSEMNVSTLELGDSALYLCASQPSSGTDTQYFGPGTRLTVL.